What follows are 26 T cell receptor beta chains derived from one specimen sequenced in a study of T cells after yellow fever vaccination. Each CDR3 protein is one row after TCRdb ran MiXCR on the 5' RACE reads. Of approximately 260,000 distinct CDR3 sequences detected, over 10% appear once; the ten largest clones hold about 0.51%. The sample here was CD4+ T cells sorted from PBMCs, taken 45 days after the yellow fever booster vaccination. The receptors originated from a man aged 30 to 39 who received the YFV17D yellow fever vaccine.

The sample holds a few counts of this clonotype. This chain connects TRBV20-1 to TRBJ2-5, with TRBD2 matching 7 bases. This CDR3 spans 12 amino acids. V shed 3 bases and J 5 bases; nucleotides not matched to a gene: 3. The germline gives CDR1 DFQATT, CDR2 SNEGSKA (reference sequence). This chain's CDR3 is CSARISGETQYF. CDR3 bases: TGCAGTGCTAGGATTAGCGGGGAGACCCAGTACTTC.

This clonotype came up a few times. DNA for the CDR3: TGTGCCAGCTCACCTGTGACTAGCGGGAGGCCAGGAGAGACCCAGTACTTC. Protein sequence: CASSPVTSGRPGETQYF. This rearrangement joins TRBV18 to TRBJ2-5; 13 bases agree with TRBD2. Germline loops: CDR1 KGHSH, CDR2 LQKENI. J lost 4 bases, V lost 3 bases, and 8 bases had no gene match. The CDR3 spans 17 residues. Combining the CDR3 with reference TRBV18 and TRBJ2-5 gives the whole variable domain NAGVMQNPRHLVRRRGQEARLRCSPMKGHSHVYWYRQLPEEGLKFMVYLQKENIIDESGMPKERFSAEFPKEGPSILRIQQVVRGDSAAYFCASSPVTSGRPGETQYFGPGTRLLVL.

This clonotype was seen more than once but under ten times. The rearrangement uses TRBV7-8 and TRBJ2-5; 8 nucleotides match TRBD2. Losses at the gene ends were 4 bases for V and 5 bases for J; bases not matched to a gene: 9. The germline V gene has CDR1 SGHVS and CDR2 FQNEAQ. This CDR3 spans 15 amino acids. The CDR3 region has the DNA TGTGCCAGCAGCTCCCGGGGGGGGAAGGAGGAGACCCAGTACTTC. This gives the protein CASSSRGGKEETQYF.

The J gene is TRBJ2-1, the V gene TRBV6-1; D may be TRBD2 (6 bases). V was trimmed by 5 bases and J by 6 bases, leaving 11 bases between them. Germline V gives CDR1 MNHNS, CDR2 SASEGT. CDR3 length: 13 residues. The CDR3, as DNA: TGTGCCAGCAGTCGGGACTCTCGCAATGAGCAGTTCTTC. Protein sequence: CASSRDSRNEQFF.

This clonotype showed up just a few times. The CDR3 DNA reads as TGTGCCAGCAGCCCACGGACTAGCGGGGCCTACGAGCAGTACTTC. The encoded protein is CASSPRTSGAYEQYF. V usage is TRBV9 and J usage is TRBJ2-7, with 12 bases fitting TRBD2. The J segment lost 2 bases and the V segment lost 4 bases, leaving 4 bases of the junction unmatched. Germline CDR1 is SGDLS and CDR2 is YYNGEE. The CDR3 runs to 15 residues.

This clonotype was found a few times. The rearrangement links TRBV12-3 or TRBV12-4 to TRBJ2-5; the D is unclear. The CDR3 totals 13 residues. Trimming shortened V by 6 bases and J by 0 bases, and 8 bases separated the two germline ends. The CDR3 DNA follows: TGTGCCAGCAGGGCTACGAACCAAGAGACCCAGTACTTC. This encodes CASRATNQETQYF.

CDR3 nucleotides: TGTGCCAGCAGCTCGCAACGCGGGAATTCCTACAATGAGCAGTTCTTC. The encoded protein is CASSSQRGNSYNEQFF. The V call is TRBV7-2, the J call TRBJ2-1, with D perhaps TRBD2 (6 bases). Trimming cost V 4 bases and J 1 base, with 14 bases left between them. The germline V gene encodes CDR1 SGHTA and CDR2 FQGNSA. The CDR3 has 16 amino acids.

This sequence joins TRBV7-9 and TRBJ2-7; 11 nucleotides line up with TRBD1. The CDR3 length is 14 residues. The V gene's germline CDR1 is SEHNR and CDR2 FQNEAQ (reference sequence). The ends lost 5 bases at V and 4 bases at J; junction bases unmatched: 4. The CDR3 spells CASSKDRGQYEQYF. The CDR3 region has the DNA TGTGCCAGCAGCAAGGACAGGGGGCAGTACGAGCAGTACTTC.

The sample holds many counts of this clonotype. The genes are TRBV7-2 and TRBJ2-7, with 9 bases lining up with TRBD2. Germline values: CDR1 SGHTA, CDR2 FQGNSA. CDR3 size: 18 residues. Trimming removed 4 bases from V and 1 base from J; junction bases left unmatched: 14. The chain's CDR3 is CASSSAGLRTSVSYEQYF. In DNA form, the CDR3 reads TGTGCCAGCAGCTCAGCTGGACTACGGACTAGCGTTTCCTACGAGCAGTACTTC.

This clonotype was observed a handful of times. V is TRBV18 and J is TRBJ2-1; D is unclear. Germline CDR1 reads KGHSH; CDR2 reads LQKENI. With 0 bases removed from V and 3 bases from J, the gap between germline ends came to 9 bases. The CDR3 covers 15 residues. The CDR3 DNA sequence: TGTGCCAGCTCACCACCCTGGACGGGCTACAATGAGCAGTTCTTC. Translated, it gives CASSPPWTGYNEQFF.

A few counts support this clonotype. This sequence joins TRBV5-6 and TRBJ2-5, with 9 positions matching TRBD2. CDR1 SGHDT and CDR2 YYEEEE come from the germline V gene. Trimming at V came to 3 bases and at J to 1 base, leaving 4 bases not matched to a gene. The CDR3 extends over 15 amino acids. CDR3 amino acids: CASSWGGRAQETQYF. CDR3 bases: TGTGCCAGCAGCTGGGGCGGGAGGGCCCAAGAGACCCAGTACTTC.

This clonotype showed up just a few times. The chain is built from TRBV6-5 and TRBJ1-2; D not resolved. The CDR3 has 16 residues. The V end lost 0 bases, the J end lost 4 bases, and 15 bases lay between the germline ends. Per the germline V gene, CDR1 is MNHEY and CDR2 is SVGAGI. CDR3 in amino acids: CASSYSSRIVGYGYTF. The CDR3 DNA reads TGTGCCAGCAGTTACTCGTCCCGTATTGTTGGCTATGGCTACACCTTC.

V usage is TRBV19 and J usage is TRBJ2-3, with 12 bases lining up with TRBD2. The germline gives CDR1 LNHDA, CDR2 SQIVND (reference sequence). This CDR3 region has 17 residues. Unmatched junction bases numbered 6, after V lost 5 bases and J lost 0 bases. CDR3 bases: TGTGCCAGTAGTTCACCGGGACTAGCGGGCAGCACAGATACGCAGTATTTT. The encoded protein is CASSSPGLAGSTDTQYF.

V gene TRBV18 combines with J gene TRBJ2-7; 12 bases are shared with TRBD2. Germline CDR1 reads KGHSH; CDR2 reads LQKENI. This CDR3 is built from 16 residues. The V and J ends lost 5 bases and 5 bases, in that order; junction bases with no gene match: 10. The CDR3 DNA reads as TGTGCCAGCTCATCCGGAGGACTAGCGGGACGAAACGAGCAGTACTTC. It yields the protein CASSSGGLAGRNEQYF.

This clonotype occurred once. This sequence may be a read error, since a much larger clone differs from it by one base. The V and J genes are TRBV5-6 and TRBJ1-2; tentatively, D is TRBD1 (6 bases). The CDR3 extends over 12 amino acids. Germline CDR1 SGHDT, CDR2 YYEEEE. V gave up 0 bases and J gave up 9 bases, with 9 bases separating them. This chain's CDR3 is CASSLGGPCYTF. The CDR3, as DNA: TGTGCCAGCAGCTTGGGGGGGCCCTGCTACACCTTC.

The gene calls are TRBV28 and TRBJ2-2; TRBD1 matches 8 bases. The CDR3 loop spans 16 amino acids. Germline values: CDR1 MDHEN, CDR2 SYDVKM. V gave up 7 bases and J gave up 1 base; unmatched junction bases: 8. The CDR3 loop reads CASTPPGQENTGELFF. For the CDR3, the DNA is TGTGCCAGCACTCCTCCGGGACAGGAGAACACCGGGGAGCTGTTTTTT.

This clonotype was counted a few times. The J gene is TRBJ2-1, the V gene TRBV13; D is ambiguous. Germline V gene data show CDR1 as PRHDT and CDR2 as FYEKMQ (reference sequence). This CDR3 has 13 residues. Trimming cost V 9 bases and J 6 bases, with 15 bases left between them. The CDR3 loop is CARIDPRTNEQFF. The CDR3 nucleotides are TGTGCCAGGATCGATCCCCGTACCAATGAGCAGTTCTTC.

The rearrangement joins TRBV12-3 or TRBV12-4 to TRBJ2-2; TRBD1 matches at 8 bases. The CDR3 is 16 residues long. With 6 bases clipped from V and 5 bases from J, the junction kept 11 bases outside the gene matches. The CDR3 sequence: CASSPTGTGNTGELFF. CDR3 coding DNA: TGTGCCAGCAGCCCGACCGGGACAGGAAATACCGGGGAGCTGTTTTTT.

This clonotype has a single count. V is TRBV7-9 and J is TRBJ1-2; no clear D gene. The CDR3 is 12 residues long. The germline V gene encodes CDR1 SEHNR and CDR2 FQNEAQ (reference sequence). V lost 7 bases and J 6 bases, leaving 12 bases between the germline ends. CDR3 DNA: TGTGCCAGCACCGAAACGCCGAATGGCTACACCTTC. This gives the protein CASTETPNGYTF.

The chain employs TRBV7-2 and TRBJ2-3; D remains unclear. The V and J ends lost 5 bases and 5 bases respectively, with 11 bases between them. Germline loops: CDR1 SGHTA, CDR2 FQGNSA. CDR3 size: 13 residues. In DNA form, the CDR3 reads TGTGCCAGCAGCCAGAACCCAGAAGATACGCAGTATTTT. Its translation is CASSQNPEDTQYF.

This clonotype was counted between two and nine times. V gene TRBV28 combines with J gene TRBJ2-7; no definite D call. The CDR3 has 13 residues. V was clipped by 7 bases and J by 5 bases, with 15 bases between them. Germline V gives CDR1 MDHEN, CDR2 SYDVKM. CDR3 loop: CASMWGLVHEQYF. CDR3 in DNA: TGTGCCAGCATGTGGGGATTAGTCCACGAGCAGTACTTC.

The chain carries TRBV20-1 and TRBJ2-3, with TRBD2 matching over 11 bases. Germline CDR1 reads DFQATT; CDR2 reads SNEGSKA (reference sequence). V dropped 6 bases and J dropped 8; count of bases not matched to a gene: 10. The CDR3 runs 14 residues. The DNA for the CDR3 is TGCAGTGCGAGTATAGCGGGAGGGCCGGGTACGCAGTATTTT. It specifies CSASIAGGPGTQYF.

This clonotype came up a few times. This rearrangement joins TRBV28 to TRBJ2-7; D is perhaps TRBD2 (5 bases). Trimming took 2 bases from V and 4 from J, leaving 9 bases between them. Germline V gene data show CDR1 as MDHEN and CDR2 as SYDVKM. This CDR3 is built from 13 residues. The CDR3 DNA reads TGTGCCAGCAGTTTAGAGGGAAAGTACGAGCAGTACTTC. This gives the protein CASSLEGKYEQYF.

The chain couples TRBV7-3 to TRBJ2-4; D may be TRBD1 or TRBD2 (6 bases each). V lost 6 bases and J lost 6, with 21 bases in between. In germline, CDR1 is SGHTA, CDR2 FQGTGA. CDR3 length: 16 residues. In DNA, the CDR3 is TGTGCCAGCAGACCCAAAAAAGGGGGAGGTCCAAACATTCAGTACTTC. It is translated as CASRPKKGGGPNIQYF.

CDR3 protein: CASKGTGELPQHF. The CDR3 nucleotides are TGTGCCAGCAAAGGGACAGGGGAGCTCCCCCAGCATTTT. This chain links TRBV6-1 with TRBJ1-5; TRBD1 matches 10 bases. Germline V gene data show CDR1 as MNHNS and CDR2 as SASEGT. The length of the CDR3 is 13 residues. V shed 7 bases, J shed 10 bases, and the junction held 7 bases outside the gene matches.

V gene TRBV15 combines with J gene TRBJ2-2; maybe TRBD2 (5 bases). Trimming stripped 3 bases from V and 0 bases from J, with 8 bases between. Per germline, CDR1 LNHNV and CDR2 YYDKDF (reference sequence). This CDR3 region has 15 residues. The CDR3 DNA sequence: TGTGCCACCAGCAGGGCCGGGGCGAACACCGGGGAGCTGTTTTTT. It encodes CATSRAGANTGELFF.